These 13 T cell receptor beta chains came from one sample sequenced in a study of post-analysis software for immune sequencing data. Study observations and caveats: TRBV segments more frequent in patients than in controls numbered five and included TRBV5-6, TRBV5-1 and TRBV20-1.

Presence of unique molecular identifiers characterized the TCR beta cDNA libraries. TCRdb reanalysed the PCR reads using MiXCR and keeps one entry per CDR3 protein. Here the sample spans about 570,000 distinct CDR3 sequences, under 40% being singletons. No antigens are known for them. Sequenced material: blood. These receptors were obtained from a girl aged 2-17 years with multiple sclerosis.

A note on this clonotype: The junction and the germline gene differ at one end; a read error may be behind it. The chain is built from TRBV11-1 and TRBJ2-7, with 9 bases fitting TRBD1. Germline values: CDR1 SGHAT, CDR2 FQDESV (reference sequence). The CDR3 has 16 residues. The CDR3 protein is CAGSSGSGDRDYEQYF. CDR3 in DNA: TGTGCCGGCAGCTCCGGCTCCGGGGACAGGGACTACGAGCAGTACTTC. Variable domain in full (rest from reference TRBV11-1 and TRBJ2-7): EAEVAQSPRYKITEKSQAVAFWCDPISGHATLYWYRQILGQGPELLVQFQDESVVDDSQLPKDRFSAERLKGVDSTLKIQPAELGDSAMYLCAGSSGSGDRDYEQYFGPGTRLTVT.

This chain links TRBV6-2 or TRBV6-3 with TRBJ1-2; tentative D call: TRBD1 (5 bases). The CDR3 spans 17 residues. In germline, CDR1 is MNHEY, CDR2 SVGEGT. Trimming removed 6 bases at V and 2 bases at J, with 22 bases between. The chain's CDR3 is CASRPRETGRLNYGYTF. CDR3 bases: TGTGCCAGCAGACCAAGAGAAACGGGACGTCTGAACTATGGCTACACCTTC.

This clonotype appeared many times. The chain combines TRBV10-3 with TRBJ2-5; D gene unclear. Trimming stripped 7 bases from V and 1 base from J, with 4 bases between. CDR3 size: 11 residues. Germline V gene sequence: CDR1 ENHRY, CDR2 SYGVKD. In DNA form, the CDR3 reads TGTGCCATCAACGGCCAAGAGACCCAGTACTTC. It is translated as CAINGQETQYF.

For this clonotype: One end of the junction varies from germline; a read error may be responsible. The gene calls are TRBV10-1 and TRBJ2-3; 7 nucleotides align to TRBD1. The CDR3 length is 14 residues. Germline assignment: CDR1 WNHNN and CDR2 SYGVQD (reference sequence). CDR3 region: CARSKGQSTDTQYF. The DNA of the CDR3 is TGCGCCCGCAGCAAGGGACAGAGCACAGATACGCAGTATTTT.

The chain carries TRBV28 and TRBJ2-7; no reliable D call. The DNA end is more similar to TRBJ2-5, so the J call may be wrong. The germline V gene encodes CDR1 MDHEN and CDR2 SYDVKM. The CDR3 spans 12 residues. The chain's CDR3 is CASSLILGTQYF. CDR3 nucleotides: TGTGCCAGCAGTTTAATTTTGGGGACCCAGTACTTC.

This chain uses TRBV4-2 with TRBJ2-5, with 11 bases identical to TRBD2. CDR3 size: 17 residues. The V segment lost 4 bases and the J segment 2 bases; nucleotides outside the gene matches: 9. Per the germline V gene, CDR1 is LGHNA and CDR2 is YNFKEQ. In nucleotides, the CDR3 is TGTGCCAGCAGCCCCCAGCTCTTAGCGGGGGGGCAAGAGACCCAGTACTTC. Amino acids: CASSPQLLAGGQETQYF.

This clonotype occurred once. The rearrangement links TRBV11-2 to TRBJ2-2; the D gene could be TRBD1 or TRBD2 (6 bases each). This CDR3 region has 18 residues. The germline gives CDR1 SGHAT, CDR2 FQNNGV. Deletions cut 7 bases from V and 5 bases from J, with 26 bases between. The CDR3 nucleotides read TGTGCCAGCACCACCGGAAGGGGGGCGCGATCGAGAACCGGGGAGCTGTTTTTT. It codes for CASTTGRGARSRTGELFF. The entire variable domain, with the rest obtained from reference TRBV11-2 and TRBJ2-2, is as follows: EAGVAQSPRYKIIEKRQSVAFWCNPISGHATLYWYQQILGQGPKLLIQFQNNGVVDDSQLPKDRFSAERLKGVDSTLKIQPAKLEDSAVYLCASTTGRGARSRTGELFFGEGSRLTVL.

V gene TRBV2 combines with J gene TRBJ2-3; 16 bases line up with TRBD2. The V segment lost 6 bases and the J segment 6 bases; nucleotides outside the gene matches: 9. The CDR3 totals 17 residues. The germline V gene encodes CDR1 SNHLY and CDR2 FYNNEI. The CDR3 loop is CASSPGTSGGARDTQYF. The CDR3 DNA reads TGTGCCAGCAGCCCCGGGACTAGCGGGGGGGCACGCGATACGCAGTATTTT.

The J gene is TRBJ2-1, the V gene TRBV3-1; 7 bases align to TRBD1. V lost 4 bases to trimming and J lost 4 bases; unmatched junction nucleotides: 10. The CDR3 loop spans 16 amino acids. Germline CDR1 LGHDT, CDR2 YNNKEL (reference sequence). CDR3 protein: CASSPPQGVLYNEQFF. CDR3 bases: TGTGCCAGCAGCCCCCCCCAGGGGGTTTTATACAATGAGCAGTTCTTC.

This clonotype was counted only a few times. This chain uses TRBV4-1 with TRBJ2-4; D tentatively fits TRBD1 or TRBD2 (5 bases each). The CDR3 covers 17 residues. V shed 6 bases and J shed 1 base, with 19 bases lying between them. Germline V lookup: CDR1 MGHRA, CDR2 YSYEKL. CDR3 loop: CASSFGLTGFAKNIQYF. The CDR3 DNA follows: TGCGCCAGCAGTTTCGGACTCACAGGCTTCGCCAAAAACATTCAGTACTTC.

This sequence joins TRBV11-2 and TRBJ2-1, with TRBD1 identical over 10 bases. With 4 bases clipped from V and 0 bases from J, the junction kept 3 bases outside the gene matches. The CDR3 sequence is 16 residues long. Looked up from germline, CDR1 is SGHAT and CDR2 is FQNNGV. Here the CDR3 reads CASSSWTGGSYNEQFF. The CDR3 DNA reads TGTGCCAGCAGCTCGTGGACAGGGGGCTCCTACAATGAGCAGTTCTTC.

This clonotype was observed a few times. The chain recombines TRBV20-1 with TRBJ1-5; D is perhaps TRBD1 (6 bases). Germline V gene sequence: CDR1 DFQATT, CDR2 SNEGSKA (reference sequence). This CDR3 contains 15 residues. V lost 3 bases, J lost 3 bases, and 15 bases lay in between. The CDR3 nucleotides are TGCAGTGCTAGTAACTCGGACAGCTTCAATCAGCCCCAGCATTTT. Its translation: CSASNSDSFNQPQHF.

V is TRBV20-1 and J is TRBJ2-2; either TRBD1 or TRBD2 may supply D (5 bases each). CDR3 length: 13 amino acids. Germline CDR1 is DFQATT and CDR2 is SNEGSKA (reference sequence). The ends were cut back, 6 bases at V and 2 bases at J, with 10 bases in the middle. CDR3 protein: CSARDANTGELFF. For the CDR3, the DNA is TGCAGTGCCCGGGACGCTAACACCGGGGAGCTGTTTTTT.